These 20 T cell receptor beta chains originate from one sample sequenced in a study of monozygotic twins with inflammatory bowel disease. TCRdb reprocessed the 5' RACE reads and keeps a single row for each CDR3 protein, giving no DNA. This sample contains around 370,000 distinct CDR3 sequences. The specimen sequenced was blood. All receptors come from a human donor with ulcerative colitis or Crohn's disease, or a healthy co-twin of an affected twin (not recorded which).

V usage is TRBV6-6 and J usage is TRBJ2-7. The CDR3 extends over 13 amino acids. Germline V gives CDR1 MNHNY, CDR2 SVGAGI (reference sequence). The chain's CDR3 is CASSYIGGYEQYF.

The chain uses TRBV20-1 and TRBJ2-7; the TCRdb D gene call, TRBD1, has no DNA to confirm it. Germline loops: CDR1 DFQATT, CDR2 SNEGSKA (reference sequence). The CDR3 is made up of 14 amino acids. CDR3 region: CSARVNRDLSEQYF.

The chain employs TRBV5-1 and TRBJ1-3. Germline V gives CDR1 SGHRS, CDR2 YFSETQ. This CDR3 region has 15 residues. The CDR3 loop is CASSPEWGSGNTIYF.

J is TRBJ2-5 and V is TRBV7-2; TCRdb proposes TRBD2, but this gene call is untestable without DNA. Germline loops: CDR1 SGHTA, CDR2 FQGNSA. CDR3 size: 16 residues. The CDR3 here is CASSLGSTSALGAQYF.

The chain links TRBV6-1 to TRBJ2-3; TCRdb calls TRBD1, which cannot be checked without DNA. The CDR3 length is 15 residues. Germline V gene sequence: CDR1 MNHNS, CDR2 SASEGT. The CDR3 protein is CASRLRGLGTDTQYF.

This chain connects TRBV18 to TRBJ2-7; no DNA is available, so the TRBD1 call from TCRdb remains unchecked. Germline V gene data show CDR1 as KGHSH and CDR2 as LQKENI. The CDR3 length is 15 residues. CDR3 sequence: CASSPSDRGLREQYF.

V usage is TRBV20-1 and J usage is TRBJ2-3; TCRdb's D gene call, TRBD1, goes unchecked for lack of DNA. The CDR3 consists of 13 residues. CDR1 and CDR2 from the germline V gene are DFQATT and SNEGSKA (reference sequence). CDR3: CSASSGIADTQYF.

This chain joins TRBV29-1 and TRBJ2-2; the D gene TCRdb calls, TRBD1, cannot be checked with no DNA. Germline V gene lookup returns CDR1 SQVTM and CDR2 ANQGSEA. This CDR3 is built from 15 residues. The CDR3 reads CSVSQRGQGTGELFF.

The chain links TRBV10-2 to TRBJ1-5. Germline CDR1 reads WSHSY; CDR2 reads SAAADI. This CDR3 is built from 16 residues. CDR3 region: CASSDRGSLNNQPQHF.

This chain uses TRBV29-1 with TRBJ2-7; TCRdb's D call, TRBD2, is unchecked because there is no DNA. The germline V gene encodes CDR1 SQVTM and CDR2 ANQGSEA. This CDR3 region has 13 residues. CDR3 in amino acids: CSVQRDVAYEQYF.

CDR3 protein: CASSRGQFYEQYF. The chain carries TRBV19 and TRBJ2-7; TCRdb proposes TRBD1, but this gene call is untestable without DNA. CDR3 size: 13 residues. From germline, CDR1 is LNHDA and CDR2 SQIVND (reference sequence).

This chain connects TRBV4-3 to TRBJ2-1. Germline CDR1 LGHNA, CDR2 YSLEER. The CDR3 sequence is 15 residues long. CDR3 sequence reads: CASSQDRGLYNEQFF.

The J gene is TRBJ2-7, the V gene TRBV5-6; TCRdb returns TRBD1, unconfirmable since there is no DNA. The CDR3 length is 15 residues. CDR1 is SGHDT and CDR2 is YYEEEE in the germline V gene. The CDR3 here is CASSPYGTGSYEQYF.

V gene TRBV20-1 combines with J gene TRBJ2-3. Looked up from germline, CDR1 is DFQATT and CDR2 is SNEGSKA (reference sequence). The CDR3 covers 11 residues. The CDR3 sequence: CSASWADTQYF.

The chain has TRBV7-2 and TRBJ2-3. The germline V gene encodes CDR1 SGHTA and CDR2 FQGNSA. The CDR3 runs to 12 residues. CDR3 sequence reads: CASSGITDTQYF. Looking up the rest from reference TRBV7-2 and TRBJ2-3 gives the full variable domain: GAGVSQSPSNKVTEKGKDVELRCDPISGHTALYWYRQSLGQGLEFLIYFQGNSAPDKSGLPSDRFSAERTGGSVSTLTIQRTQQEDSAVYLCASSGITDTQYFGPGTRLTVL.

The chain combines TRBV9 with TRBJ1-6; TCRdb's assignment of TRBD1 cannot be checked, as there is no DNA. This CDR3 has 15 amino acids. The germline gives CDR1 SGDLS, CDR2 YYNGEE. CDR3 amino acids: CASSERGDRNSPLHF. The complete variable domain, with remaining parts taken from reference TRBV9 and TRBJ1-6, reads DSGVTQTPKHLITATGQRVTLRCSPRSGDLSVYWYQQSLDQGLQFLIQYYNGEERAKGNILERFSAQQFPDLHSELNLSSLELGDSALYFCASSERGDRNSPLHFGNGTRLTVT.

The chain joins TRBV19 to TRBJ2-1. Per the germline V gene, CDR1 is LNHDA and CDR2 is SQIVND (reference sequence). The CDR3 is 11 residues long. CDR3 protein: CASSIRSNRFF.

The V call is TRBV5-1, the J call TRBJ2-1; TCRdb gives TRBD1 as the D gene, but with no DNA this cannot be confirmed. The CDR3 extends over 15 amino acids. Germline assignment: CDR1 SGHRS and CDR2 YFSETQ. This chain's CDR3 is CASSLVGGSYNEQFF. Filled out from reference TRBV5-1 and TRBJ2-1, the complete variable domain reads KAGVTQTPRYLIKTRGQQVTLSCSPISGHRSVSWYQQTPGQGLQFLFEYFSETQRNKGNFPGRFSGRQFSNSRSEMNVSTLELGDSALYLCASSLVGGSYNEQFFGPGTRLTVL.

V usage is TRBV30 and J usage is TRBJ2-7; the D call of TRBD1 rests on TCRdb alone, since no DNA is present to check it. Germline V gene sequence: CDR1 GTSNPN, CDR2 SVGIG (reference sequence). The CDR3 is 15 amino acids. The CDR3 protein is CAWSVLRGRGGKQYF.

The rearrangement uses TRBV30 and TRBJ2-6. The germline CDR1 and CDR2 sequences are GTSNPN and SVGIG (reference sequence). The CDR3 is 15 amino acids. This CDR3 reads CAWRRERAGANVLTF.